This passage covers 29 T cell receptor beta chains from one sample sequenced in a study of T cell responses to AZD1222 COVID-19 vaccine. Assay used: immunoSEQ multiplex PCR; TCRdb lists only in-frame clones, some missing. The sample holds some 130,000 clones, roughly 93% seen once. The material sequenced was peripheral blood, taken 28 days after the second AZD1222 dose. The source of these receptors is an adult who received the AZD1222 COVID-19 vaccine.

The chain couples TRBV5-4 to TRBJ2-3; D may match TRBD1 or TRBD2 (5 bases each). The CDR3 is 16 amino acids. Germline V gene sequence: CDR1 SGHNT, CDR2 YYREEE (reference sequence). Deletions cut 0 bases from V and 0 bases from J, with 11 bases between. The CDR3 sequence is CASSLALGPSTDTQYF. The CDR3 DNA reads TGTGCCAGCAGCTTGGCTCTGGGACCGAGCACAGATACGCAGTATTTT.

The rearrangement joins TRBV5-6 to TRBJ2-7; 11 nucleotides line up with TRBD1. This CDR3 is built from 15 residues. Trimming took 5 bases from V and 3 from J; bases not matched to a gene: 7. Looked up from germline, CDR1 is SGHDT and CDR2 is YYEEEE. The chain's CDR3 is CASRPHGTGGYEQYF. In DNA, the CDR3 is TGTGCCAGCAGACCTCACGGGACAGGGGGCTACGAGCAGTACTTC.

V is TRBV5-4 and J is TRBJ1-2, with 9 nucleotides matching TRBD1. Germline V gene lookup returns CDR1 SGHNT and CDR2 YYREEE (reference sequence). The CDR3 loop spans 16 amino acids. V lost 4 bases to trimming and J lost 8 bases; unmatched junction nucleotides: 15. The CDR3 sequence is CASSPGTGTQGYGYTF. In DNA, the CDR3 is TGTGCCAGCAGCCCTGGGACAGGGACCCAAGGATACGGCTACACCTTC.

The CDR3: CASTNLQGTVPPLHF. As DNA, the CDR3 is TGTGCCAGTACAAACCTACAGGGTACGGTTCCACCCCTCCACTTT. This chain links TRBV2 with TRBJ1-6; a weak D match, TRBD1 (6 bases). V was pared by 9 bases and J by 11 bases, with 23 bases between. The length of the CDR3 is 15 residues. Germline V gene data show CDR1 as SNHLY and CDR2 as FYNNEI.

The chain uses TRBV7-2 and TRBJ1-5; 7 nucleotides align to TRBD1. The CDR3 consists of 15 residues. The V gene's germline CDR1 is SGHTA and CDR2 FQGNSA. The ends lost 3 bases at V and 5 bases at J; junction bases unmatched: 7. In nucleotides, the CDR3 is TGTGCCAGCAGCTTGGGGACAGAGCCATATCAGCCCCAGCATTTT. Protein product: CASSLGTEPYQPQHF.

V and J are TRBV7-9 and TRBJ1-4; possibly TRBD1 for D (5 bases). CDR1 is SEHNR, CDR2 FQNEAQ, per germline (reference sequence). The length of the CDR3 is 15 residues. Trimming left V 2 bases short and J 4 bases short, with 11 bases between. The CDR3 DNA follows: TGTGCCAGCAGCTTAAGAGGGGCTTATAATGAAAAACTGTTTTTT. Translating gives CASSLRGAYNEKLFF.

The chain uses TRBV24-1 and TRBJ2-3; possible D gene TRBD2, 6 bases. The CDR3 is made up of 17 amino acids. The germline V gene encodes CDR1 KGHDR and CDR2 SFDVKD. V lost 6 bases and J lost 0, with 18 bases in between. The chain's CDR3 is CATSPSGLYTSTDTQYF. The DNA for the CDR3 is TGTGCCACCAGTCCCTCGGGACTCTACACTAGCACAGATACGCAGTATTTT.

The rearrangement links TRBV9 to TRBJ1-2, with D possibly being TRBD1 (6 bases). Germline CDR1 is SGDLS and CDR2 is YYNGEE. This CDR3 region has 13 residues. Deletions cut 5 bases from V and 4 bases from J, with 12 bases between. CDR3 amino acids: CASSAGQPYGYTF. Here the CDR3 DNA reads TGTGCCAGCAGTGCCGGACAGCCCTATGGCTACACCTTC.

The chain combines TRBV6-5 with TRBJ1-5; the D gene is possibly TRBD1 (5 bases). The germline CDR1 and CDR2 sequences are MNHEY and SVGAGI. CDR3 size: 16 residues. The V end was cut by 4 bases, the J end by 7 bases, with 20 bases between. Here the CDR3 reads CASSSARRGRGQPQHF. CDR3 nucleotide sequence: TGTGCCAGCAGTTCCGCCAGGAGGGGACGAGGGCAGCCCCAGCATTTT.

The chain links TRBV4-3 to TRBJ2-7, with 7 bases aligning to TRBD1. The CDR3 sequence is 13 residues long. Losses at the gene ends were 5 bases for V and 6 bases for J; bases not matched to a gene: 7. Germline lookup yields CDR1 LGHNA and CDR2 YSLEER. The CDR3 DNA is TGCGCCAGCAGCACTCGACAGGGCACCGAGCAGTACTTC. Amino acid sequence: CASSTRQGTEQYF.

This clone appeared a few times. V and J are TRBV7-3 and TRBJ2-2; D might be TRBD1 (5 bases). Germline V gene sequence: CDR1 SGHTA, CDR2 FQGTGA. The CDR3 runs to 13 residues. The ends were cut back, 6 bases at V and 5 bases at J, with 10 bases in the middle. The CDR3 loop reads CASRPTVTGELFF. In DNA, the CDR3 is TGTGCCAGCAGACCGACAGTTACCGGGGAGCTGTTTTTT. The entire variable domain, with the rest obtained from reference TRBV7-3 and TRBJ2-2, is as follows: GAGVSQTPSNKVTEKGKYVELRCDPISGHTALYWYRQSLGQGPEFLIYFQGTGAADDSGLPNDRFFAVRPEGSVSTLKIQRTERGDSAVYLCASRPTVTGELFFGEGSRLTVL.

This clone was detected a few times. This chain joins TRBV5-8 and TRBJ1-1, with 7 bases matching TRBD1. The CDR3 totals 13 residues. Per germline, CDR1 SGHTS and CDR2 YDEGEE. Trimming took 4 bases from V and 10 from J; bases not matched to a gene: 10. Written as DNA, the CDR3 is TGTGCCAGCAGCCATTTGACAGGGATTGTAGCTTTCTTT. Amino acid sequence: CASSHLTGIVAFF.

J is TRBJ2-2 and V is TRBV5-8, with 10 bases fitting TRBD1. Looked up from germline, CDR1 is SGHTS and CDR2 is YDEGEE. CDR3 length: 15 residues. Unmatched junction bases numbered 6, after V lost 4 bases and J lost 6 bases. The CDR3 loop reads CASSLRQGAAGELFF. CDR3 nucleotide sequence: TGTGCCAGCAGCCTTCGACAGGGGGCCGCCGGGGAGCTGTTTTTT.

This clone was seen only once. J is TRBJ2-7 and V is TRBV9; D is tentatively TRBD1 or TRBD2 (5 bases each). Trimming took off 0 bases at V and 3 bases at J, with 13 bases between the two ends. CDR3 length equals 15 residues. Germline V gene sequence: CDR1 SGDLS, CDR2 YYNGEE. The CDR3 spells CASSVGPGPNYEQYF. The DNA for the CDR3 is TGTGCCAGCAGCGTAGGACCGGGACCTAACTACGAGCAGTACTTC.

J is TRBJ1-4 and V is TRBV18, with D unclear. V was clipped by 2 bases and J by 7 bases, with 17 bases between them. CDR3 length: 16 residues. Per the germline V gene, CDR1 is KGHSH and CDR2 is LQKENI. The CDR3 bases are TGTGCCAGCTCACCAATCCCCTGGCAGGCGCTTGAAAAACTGTTTTTT. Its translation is CASSPIPWQALEKLFF. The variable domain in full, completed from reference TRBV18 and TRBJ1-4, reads NAGVMQNPRHLVRRRGQEARLRCSPMKGHSHVYWYRQLPEEGLKFMVYLQKENIIDESGMPKERFSAEFPKEGPSILRIQQVVRGDSAAYFCASSPIPWQALEKLFFGSGTQLSVL.

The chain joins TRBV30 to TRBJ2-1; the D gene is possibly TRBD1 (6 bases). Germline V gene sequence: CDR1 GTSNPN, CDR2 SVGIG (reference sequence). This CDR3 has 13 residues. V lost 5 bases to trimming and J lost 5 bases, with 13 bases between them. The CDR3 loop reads CAWAPDSHNEQFF. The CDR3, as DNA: TGTGCCTGGGCCCCGGACAGCCACAATGAGCAGTTCTTC.

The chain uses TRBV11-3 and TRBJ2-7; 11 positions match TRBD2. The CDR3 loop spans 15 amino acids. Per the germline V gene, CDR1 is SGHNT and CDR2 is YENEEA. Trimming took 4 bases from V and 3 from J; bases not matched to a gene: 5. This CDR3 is CASSWTSGPVYEQYF. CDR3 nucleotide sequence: TGTGCCAGCAGCTGGACTAGCGGGCCGGTCTACGAGCAGTACTTC. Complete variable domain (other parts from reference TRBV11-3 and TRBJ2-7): EAGVVQSPRYKIIEKKQPVAFWCNPISGHNTLYWYLQNLGQGPELLIRYENEEAVDDSQLPKDRFSAERLKGVDSTLKIQPAELGDSAVYLCASSWTSGPVYEQYFGPGTRLTVT.

DNA for the CDR3: TGTGCCAGCAGTTCCAGGACAGGAGGTGGCTACACCTTC. It codes for CASSSRTGGGYTF. This chain uses TRBV6-2 or TRBV6-3 with TRBJ1-2, with 7 positions matching TRBD1. J gave up 7 bases and V 4 bases, and 6 bases lay outside the gene matches. This CDR3 contains 13 residues. Germline-derived CDR1 and CDR2 are MNHEY and SVGEGT.

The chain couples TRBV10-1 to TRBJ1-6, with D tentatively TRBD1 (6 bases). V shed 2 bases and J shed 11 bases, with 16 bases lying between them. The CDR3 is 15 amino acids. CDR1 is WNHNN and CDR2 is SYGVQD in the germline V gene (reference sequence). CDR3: CASSESGGRTAPLHF. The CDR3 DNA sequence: TGCGCCAGCAGTGAGAGCGGGGGGCGCACGGCACCCCTCCACTTT.

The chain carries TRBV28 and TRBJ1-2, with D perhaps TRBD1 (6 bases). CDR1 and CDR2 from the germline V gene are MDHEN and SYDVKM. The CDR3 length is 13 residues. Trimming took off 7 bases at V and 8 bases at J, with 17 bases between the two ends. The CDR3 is CASTEQGSDGYTF. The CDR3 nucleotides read TGTGCCAGCACCGAGCAGGGGTCGGACGGCTACACCTTC.

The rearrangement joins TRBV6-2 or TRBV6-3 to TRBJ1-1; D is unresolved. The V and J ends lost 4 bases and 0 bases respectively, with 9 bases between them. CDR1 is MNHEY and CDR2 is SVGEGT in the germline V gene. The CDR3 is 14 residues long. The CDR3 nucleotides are TGTGCCAGCAGTTCCCGGACGGTGAACACTGAAGCTTTCTTT. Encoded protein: CASSSRTVNTEAFF.

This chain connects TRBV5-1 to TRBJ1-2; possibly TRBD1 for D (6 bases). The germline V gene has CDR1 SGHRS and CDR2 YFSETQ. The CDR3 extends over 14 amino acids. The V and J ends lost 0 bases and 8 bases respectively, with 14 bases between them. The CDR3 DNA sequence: TGCGCCAGCAGCTTGGAAGTCAGGGGAATCGGCTACACCTTC. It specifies CASSLEVRGIGYTF.

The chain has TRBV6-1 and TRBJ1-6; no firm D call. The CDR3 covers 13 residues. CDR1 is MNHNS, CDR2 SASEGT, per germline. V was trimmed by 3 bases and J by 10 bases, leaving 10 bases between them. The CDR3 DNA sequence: TGTGCCAGCAGTGAGACGGACCGGTCACCCCTCCACTTT. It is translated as CASSETDRSPLHF.

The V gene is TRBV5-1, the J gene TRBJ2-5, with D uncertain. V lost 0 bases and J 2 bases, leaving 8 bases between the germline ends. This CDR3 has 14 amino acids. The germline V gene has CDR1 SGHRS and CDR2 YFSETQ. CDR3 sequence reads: CASSLGVAQETQYF. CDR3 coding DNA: TGCGCCAGCAGCTTGGGTGTGGCGCAAGAGACCCAGTACTTC.

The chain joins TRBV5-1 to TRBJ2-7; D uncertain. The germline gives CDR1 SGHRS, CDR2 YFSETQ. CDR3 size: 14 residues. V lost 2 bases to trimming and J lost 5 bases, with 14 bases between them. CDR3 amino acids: CASSFPERGHEQYF. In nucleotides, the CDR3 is TGCGCCAGCAGCTTTCCGGAAAGAGGCCACGAGCAGTACTTC.

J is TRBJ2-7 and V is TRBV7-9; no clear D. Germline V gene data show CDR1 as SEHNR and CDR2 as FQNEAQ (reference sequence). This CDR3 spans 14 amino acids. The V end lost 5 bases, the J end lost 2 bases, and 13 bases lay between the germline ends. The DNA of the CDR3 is TGTGCCAGCAGCCCCCGGACGGACCCCTACGAGCAGTACTTC. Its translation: CASSPRTDPYEQYF.

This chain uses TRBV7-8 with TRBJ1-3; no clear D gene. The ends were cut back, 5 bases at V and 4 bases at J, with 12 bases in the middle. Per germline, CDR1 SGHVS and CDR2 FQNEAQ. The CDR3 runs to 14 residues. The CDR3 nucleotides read TGTGCCAGCAGCAGCTTAAAGGGCGGAAACACCATATATTTT. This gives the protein CASSSLKGGNTIYF.

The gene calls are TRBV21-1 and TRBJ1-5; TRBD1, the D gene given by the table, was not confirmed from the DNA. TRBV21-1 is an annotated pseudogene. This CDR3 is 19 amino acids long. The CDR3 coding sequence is TGTGCCAGCAGGAAAACTATTGGACAGGGGAAACTACGCAATCAGCCCCAGCATTTT. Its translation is CASRKTIGQGKLRNQPQHF.

As DNA, the CDR3 is TGTGCCAGCAGTGAATCAAGTTATGGCTACACCTTC. Encoded protein: CASSESSYGYTF. The rearrangement uses TRBV2 and TRBJ1-2; no reliable D call. From germline, CDR1 is SNHLY and CDR2 FYNNEI. Trimming took 2 bases from V and 5 from J, leaving 6 bases between them. CDR3 length equals 12 residues.